Listed here are 10 T cell receptor beta chains from one sample, sequenced in a study of shared clonotypes between healthy human individuals (dated by TCRdb to the early 2020s). Libraries were built with the immunoSEQ multiplex PCR assay. Here the immuneACCESS table is served through TCRdb, limited to in-frame sequences with V and J called. Missing clones are a known gap in these copies; in checked studies unresolved V genes cover under half, and the rest lacks a known reason. The sample records about 480,000 clones, about three quarters of which are singletons. Around 12% of the sample rests with the top ten. The specimen was PBMCs. The receptors originated from a woman in her thirties or forties in good health. Some clones in this sample may be carry-over from other donors' samples.

The CDR3 DNA sequence: TGTGCCAGCAGCTTGGTAGCGGTTACAGATACGCAGTATTTT. As protein: CASSLVAVTDTQYF. This chain uses TRBV7-3 with TRBJ2-3; TRBD2 is a possible D gene (6 bases). The CDR3 loop spans 14 amino acids. Germline loops: CDR1 SGHTA, CDR2 FQGTGA. Deletions cut 3 bases from V and 3 bases from J, with 10 bases between.

The V call is TRBV7-9, the J call TRBJ2-7; possibly TRBD2 for D (7 bases). This CDR3 is 14 amino acids long. V lost 3 bases and J 6 bases, leaving 15 bases between the germline ends. The germline V gene encodes CDR1 SEHNR and CDR2 FQNEAQ (reference sequence). The CDR3: CASSFGGRNGEQYF. In nucleotides, the CDR3 is TGTGCCAGCAGCTTCGGGGGGCGCAATGGCGAGCAGTACTTC.

This clone occurred a few times. The CDR3, as DNA: TGTGCCAGCAGCTTGGGTGGCGTCGGGGGGAACCCCTACGAGCAGTACTTC. Its translation is CASSLGGVGGNPYEQYF. This chain links TRBV7-9 with TRBJ2-7; 7 positions match TRBD2. After removal of 3 bases from V and 2 bases from J, the junction contained 13 bases not matched to a gene. This CDR3 contains 17 residues. From germline, CDR1 is SEHNR and CDR2 FQNEAQ (reference sequence).

The rearrangement links TRBV6-6 to TRBJ1-1, with 7 bases lining up with TRBD1. The germline gives CDR1 MNHNY, CDR2 SVGAGI (reference sequence). Germline trimming cut 2 bases from V and 1 base from J; bases unmatched to any gene: 4. The CDR3 has 15 residues. The chain's CDR3 is CASSYPGTENTEAFF. The CDR3 coding sequence is TGTGCCAGCAGTTACCCGGGGACAGAGAACACTGAAGCTTTCTTT.

V gene TRBV4-3 combines with J gene TRBJ1-1; D might be TRBD1 (6 bases). The CDR3 has 15 residues. Germline V gene lookup returns CDR1 LGHNA and CDR2 YSLEER. The ends were cut back, 0 bases at V and 1 base at J, with 9 bases in the middle. CDR3 residues: CASSQEPGQNTEAFF. Written as DNA, the CDR3 is TGCGCCAGCAGCCAAGAACCGGGACAGAACACTGAAGCTTTCTTT.

The V and J genes are TRBV10-1 and TRBJ1-3; the D gene is possibly TRBD1 (6 bases). This CDR3 is built from 13 residues. The germline V and J ends were trimmed by 5 bases and 4 bases, with 9 bases remaining between them. Germline loops: CDR1 WNHNN, CDR2 SYGVQD (reference sequence). CDR3 amino acids: CASSRTAGNTIYF. For the CDR3, the DNA is TGCGCCAGCAGTAGGACAGCGGGAAACACCATATATTTT.

This sequence joins TRBV28 and TRBJ1-3; D is ambiguous. Germline CDR1 MDHEN, CDR2 SYDVKM. CDR3 length: 15 residues. V lost 6 bases and J 0 bases, leaving 12 bases between the germline ends. CDR3 sequence (DNA): TGTGCCAGCAGCCGACTTAGCCTCTCTGGAAACACCATATATTTT. Translation: CASSRLSLSGNTIYF.

Here the CDR3 reads CAWGGQGTLLYF. The CDR3 DNA is TGTGCCTGGGGGGGACAGGGGACCTTATTATACTTC. This sequence joins TRBV30 and TRBJ2-5, with TRBD1 matching 10 bases. Trimming at V came to 5 bases and at J to 14 bases, leaving 11 bases not matched to a gene. The germline gives CDR1 GTSNPN, CDR2 SVGIG (reference sequence). The CDR3 extends over 12 amino acids. The full variable domain, completed using reference TRBV30 and TRBJ2-5, is SQTIHQWPATLVQPVGSPLSLECTVEGTSNPNLYWYRQAAGRGLQLLFYSVGIGQISSEVPQNLSASRPQDRQFILSSKKLLLSDSGFYLCAWGGQGTLLYFGPGTRLLVL.

The chain employs TRBV6-5 and TRBJ2-5, with D uncertain. V lost 6 bases, J lost 4 bases, and 12 bases lay in between. The CDR3 has 13 residues. Germline CDR1 and CDR2: MNHEY and SVGAGI. The chain's CDR3 is CASSQQVGETQYF. The CDR3 coding sequence is TGTGCCAGCAGCCAACAAGTTGGAGAGACCCAGTACTTC.

The V and J genes are TRBV28 and TRBJ1-2; TRBD1 matches at 12 bases. The CDR3 extends over 17 amino acids. Germline CDR1 reads MDHEN; CDR2 reads SYDVKM. J gave up 3 bases and V 6 bases, and 11 bases lay outside the gene matches. CDR3 bases: TGTGCCAGCAGGGCAACGGGACAGGGGGCGAAGGACTATGGCTACACCTTC. Translation gives CASRATGQGAKDYGYTF.